This TCR beta chain was profiled in a study of T-cell reconstitution after alpha-beta-depleted transplantation in children. Unique molecular identifiers were used in preparing the TCRbeta library. Via MiXCR, TCRdb re-called the PCR reads, giving one row per CDR3 protein. This sample has approximately 640,000 distinct CDR3 sequences, with about 15% found just once. This clonotype showed up just a few times. The V gene end was trimmed by 2 bases and the J gene end by 6 bases; junction bases not matched to a gene: 8. This CDR3 spans 17 amino acids. Germline values: CDR1 DFQATT, CDR2 SNEGSKA (reference sequence).

Sequencing was performed on PBMCs from the stem cell graft donor, taken from the stem cell graft. The J gene is TRBJ2-3, the V gene TRBV20-1, with 16 bases matching TRBD2. The sequence derives from a human donor who donated a stem cell graft to a child with acute myeloid leukemia. The CDR3: CSARRPGLAGGPDTQYF. CDR3 DNA: TGCAGTGCTAGAAGGCCGGGACTAGCGGGGGGGCCCGATACGCAGTATTTT.